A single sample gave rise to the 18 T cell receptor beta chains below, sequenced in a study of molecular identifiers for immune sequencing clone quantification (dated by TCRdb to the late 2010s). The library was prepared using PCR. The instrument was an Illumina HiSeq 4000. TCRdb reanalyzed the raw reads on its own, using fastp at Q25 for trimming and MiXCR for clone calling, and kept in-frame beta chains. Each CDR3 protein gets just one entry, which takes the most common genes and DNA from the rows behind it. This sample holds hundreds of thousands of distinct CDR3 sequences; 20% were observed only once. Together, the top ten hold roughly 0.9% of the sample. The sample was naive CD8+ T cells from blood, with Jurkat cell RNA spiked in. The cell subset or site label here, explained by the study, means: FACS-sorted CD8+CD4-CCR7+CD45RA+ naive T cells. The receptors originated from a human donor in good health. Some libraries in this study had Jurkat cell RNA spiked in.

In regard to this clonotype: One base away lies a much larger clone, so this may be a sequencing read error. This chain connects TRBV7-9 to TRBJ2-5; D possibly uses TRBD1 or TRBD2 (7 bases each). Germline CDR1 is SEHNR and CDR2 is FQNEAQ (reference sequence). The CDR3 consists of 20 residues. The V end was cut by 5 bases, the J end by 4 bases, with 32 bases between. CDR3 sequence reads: CASSQTSVGGTAVYLETQYF. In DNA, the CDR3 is TGTGCCAGCAGCCAAACCTCCGTGGGGGGGACAGCCGTCTACCTAGAGACCCAGTACTTC.

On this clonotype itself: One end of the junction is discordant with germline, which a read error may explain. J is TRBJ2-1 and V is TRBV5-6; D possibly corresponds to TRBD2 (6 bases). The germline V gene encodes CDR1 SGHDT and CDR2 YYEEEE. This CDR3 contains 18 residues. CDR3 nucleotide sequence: TGTGCCAGCAGCTTGGGTAGCGGCCGAACTACATCCTACAATGAGCGGTTCTTC. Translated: CASSLGSGRTTSYNERFF.

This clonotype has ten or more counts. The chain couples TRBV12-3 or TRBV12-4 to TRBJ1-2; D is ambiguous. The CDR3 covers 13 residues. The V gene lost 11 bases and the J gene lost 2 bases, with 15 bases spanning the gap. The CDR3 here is CACGPTLNYGYTF. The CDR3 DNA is TGTGCCTGCGGACCCACGCTAAACTATGGCTACACCTTC.

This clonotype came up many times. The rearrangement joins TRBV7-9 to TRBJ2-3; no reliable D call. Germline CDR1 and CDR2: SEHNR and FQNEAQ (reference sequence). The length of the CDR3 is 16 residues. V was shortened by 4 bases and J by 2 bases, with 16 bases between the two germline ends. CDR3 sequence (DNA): TGTGCCAGCAGCTCTTCCACCTACGAATACACAGATACGCAGTATTTT. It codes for CASSSSTYEYTDTQYF.

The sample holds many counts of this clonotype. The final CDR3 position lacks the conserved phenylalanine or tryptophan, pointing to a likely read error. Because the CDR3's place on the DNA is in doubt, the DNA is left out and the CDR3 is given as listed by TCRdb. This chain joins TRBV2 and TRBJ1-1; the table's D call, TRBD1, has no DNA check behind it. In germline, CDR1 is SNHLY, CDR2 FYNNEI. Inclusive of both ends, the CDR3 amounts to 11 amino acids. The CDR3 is CASSEVPGGES.

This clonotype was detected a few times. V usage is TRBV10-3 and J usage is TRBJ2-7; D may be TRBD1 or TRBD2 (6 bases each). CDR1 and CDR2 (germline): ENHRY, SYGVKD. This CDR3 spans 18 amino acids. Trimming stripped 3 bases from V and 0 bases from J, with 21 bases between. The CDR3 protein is CAISESGTGTLRSYEQYF. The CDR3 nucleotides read TGTGCCATCAGTGAATCTGGCACAGGGACTTTACGCTCCTACGAGCAGTACTTC.

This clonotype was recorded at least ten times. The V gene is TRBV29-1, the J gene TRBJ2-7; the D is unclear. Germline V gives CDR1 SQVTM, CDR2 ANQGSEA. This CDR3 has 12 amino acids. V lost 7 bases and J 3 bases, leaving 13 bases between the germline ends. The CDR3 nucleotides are TGCAGCGCGGTCGGTCCCGACTACGAGCAGTACTTC. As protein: CSAVGPDYEQYF.

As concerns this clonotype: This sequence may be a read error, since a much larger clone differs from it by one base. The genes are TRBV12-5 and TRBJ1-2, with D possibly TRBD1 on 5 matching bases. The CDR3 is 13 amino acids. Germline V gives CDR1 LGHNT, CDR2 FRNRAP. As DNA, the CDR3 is TGTACTAGTGGTTTGGTACAGGTTACCGACAAATTCTTC. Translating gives CTSGLVQVTDKFF.

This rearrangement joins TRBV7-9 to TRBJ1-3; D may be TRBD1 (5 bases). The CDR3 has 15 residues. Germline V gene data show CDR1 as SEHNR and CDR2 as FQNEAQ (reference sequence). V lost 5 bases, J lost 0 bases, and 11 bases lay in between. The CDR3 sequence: CASSNWDGSGNTIYF. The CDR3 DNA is TGTGCCAGCAGCAACTGGGACGGCTCTGGAAACACCATATATTTT.

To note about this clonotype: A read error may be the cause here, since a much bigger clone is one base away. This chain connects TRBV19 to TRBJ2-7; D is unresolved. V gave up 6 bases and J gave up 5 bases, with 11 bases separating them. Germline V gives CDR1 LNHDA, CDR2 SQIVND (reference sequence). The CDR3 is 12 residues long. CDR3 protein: CASSDPPHEQYF. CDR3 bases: TGTGCCAGTAGCGACCCTCCCCACGAGCAGTACTTC. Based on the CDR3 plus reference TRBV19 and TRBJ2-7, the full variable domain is DGGITQSPKYLFRKEGQNVTLSCEQNLNHDAMYWYRQDPGQGLRLIYYSQIVNDFQKGDIAEGYSVSREKKESFPLTVTSAQKNPTAFYLCASSDPPHEQYFGPGTRLTVT.

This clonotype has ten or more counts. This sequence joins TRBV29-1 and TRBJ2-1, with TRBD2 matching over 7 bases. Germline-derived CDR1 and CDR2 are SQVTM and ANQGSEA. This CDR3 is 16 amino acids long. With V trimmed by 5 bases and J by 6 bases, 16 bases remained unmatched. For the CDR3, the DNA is TGCAGCGTTCCTCTACCTTTGGCTAGCGGTCTCAATGAGCAGTTCTTC. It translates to CSVPLPLASGLNEQFF.

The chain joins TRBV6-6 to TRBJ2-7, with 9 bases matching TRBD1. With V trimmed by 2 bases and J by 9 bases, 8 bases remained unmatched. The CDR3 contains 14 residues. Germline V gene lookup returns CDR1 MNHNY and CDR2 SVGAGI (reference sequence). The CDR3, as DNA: TGTGCCAGCAGTTACCCTGACAGGGGGGACGGGCAGTACTTC. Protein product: CASSYPDRGDGQYF.

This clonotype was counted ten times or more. CDR3 residues: CASRTPHRGYQETQYF. CDR3 bases: TGTGCCAGCAGAACTCCACATCGGGGGTATCAAGAGACCCAGTACTTC. V usage is TRBV6-2 or TRBV6-3 and J usage is TRBJ2-5, with D perhaps TRBD2 (6 bases). Between the trimmed V and J ends, which lost 6 bases and 2 bases, there was a span of 19 bases. This CDR3 region has 16 residues. CDR1 is MNHEY, CDR2 SVGEGT, per germline.

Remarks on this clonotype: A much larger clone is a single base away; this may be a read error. CDR3 nucleotides: TGTGCCAGCAGCTTAATCCGGGACGTATGGAAGGCTGGAAACACCATATATTTT. It codes for CASSLIRDVWKAGNTIYF. The chain is built from TRBV7-9 and TRBJ1-3, with a possible D match to TRBD1 (5 bases). Germline CDR1 is SEHNR and CDR2 is FQNEAQ (reference sequence). Trimming removed 2 bases at V and 2 bases at J, with 19 bases between. CDR3 size: 18 residues.

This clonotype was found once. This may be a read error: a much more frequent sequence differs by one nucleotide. For the CDR3, the DNA is TGTGCCAGCAGCCCGTTAGGACAGGGTGGGTGCGAGCAGTACTTC. Amino acids: CASSPLGQGGCEQYF. The V gene is TRBV5-5, the J gene TRBJ2-7; TRBD1 agrees at 8 bases. This CDR3 spans 15 amino acids. Germline V gene sequence: CDR1 SGHKS, CDR2 YYEKEE (reference sequence). V lost 4 bases and J lost 6; bases outside the gene matches: 12.

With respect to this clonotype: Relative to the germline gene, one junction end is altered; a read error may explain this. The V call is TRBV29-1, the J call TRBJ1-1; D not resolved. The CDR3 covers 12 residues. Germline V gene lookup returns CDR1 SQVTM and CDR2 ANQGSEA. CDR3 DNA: TGCAGCGTTGTCGCGGGAAACACTGTAGCTTTCTTT. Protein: CSVVAGNTVAFF.

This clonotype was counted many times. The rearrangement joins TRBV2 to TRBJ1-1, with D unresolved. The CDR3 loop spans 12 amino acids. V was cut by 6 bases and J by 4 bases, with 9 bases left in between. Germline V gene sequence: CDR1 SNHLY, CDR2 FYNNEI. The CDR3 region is CASRWVGTEAFF. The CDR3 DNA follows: TGTGCCAGCAGGTGGGTGGGCACTGAAGCTTTCTTT.

The CDR3: CASRLGAGELFF. The CDR3 DNA reads as TGTGCCAGCAGACTCGGGGCCGGGGAGCTGTTTTTT. The V call is TRBV12-3 or TRBV12-4, the J call TRBJ2-2; possibly TRBD2 for D (5 bases). The V and J ends lost 6 bases and 6 bases respectively, with 8 bases between them. The length of the CDR3 is 12 residues.